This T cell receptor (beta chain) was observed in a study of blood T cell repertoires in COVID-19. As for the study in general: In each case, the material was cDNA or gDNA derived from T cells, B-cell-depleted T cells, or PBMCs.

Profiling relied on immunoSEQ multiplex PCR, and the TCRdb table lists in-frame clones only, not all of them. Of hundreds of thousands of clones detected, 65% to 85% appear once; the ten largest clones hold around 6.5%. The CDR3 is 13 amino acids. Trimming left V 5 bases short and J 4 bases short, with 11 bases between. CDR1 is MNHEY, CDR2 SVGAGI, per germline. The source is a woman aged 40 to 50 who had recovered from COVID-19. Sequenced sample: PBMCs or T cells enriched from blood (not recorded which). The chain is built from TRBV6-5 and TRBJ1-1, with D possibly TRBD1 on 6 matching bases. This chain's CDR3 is CASSLAGATEAFF. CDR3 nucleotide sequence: TGTGCCAGCAGTCTTGCAGGGGCCACTGAAGCTTTCTTT.